Listed below are T cell receptor beta chains from one sample, sequenced in a study. TCRdb redid the calling of the RT-PCR reads with MiXCR, one entry per CDR3 protein. Among more than 600,000 distinct CDR3 sequences, about 14% were seen once, and the ten largest hold 3.6%. The material sequenced was memory CD4+ T cells from blood. These receptors were taken from a female donor in good health, serving as a healthy control. CDR3s leave out the opening cysteine and the closing phenylalanine or tryptophan.

V gene	J gene	CDR3 protein
TRBV2	TRBJ2-5	ASSEASLRETQY
TRBV20-1	TRBJ2-1	SARGTGGRTSGSPSSYNEQF
TRBV12-3/TRBV12-4	TRBJ2-7	ASRRGQGATYEQY
TRBV7-2	TRBJ1-6	ASSPGTARGSPLH
TRBV9	TRBJ2-1	ASQGGDSDRGSYNEQF
TRBV5-1	TRBJ2-2	ASRPGPLNTGELF
TRBV12-3/TRBV12-4	TRBJ2-4	ASSPPGVTAKNIQY
TRBV5-1	TRBJ1-6	ASSLVVSQSPLH
TRBV9	TRBJ1-1	ASSVQVENTEAF
TRBV28	TRBJ2-7	ASSGGGVPGLAGGSSYEQY
TRBV27	TRBJ1-4	ASSRRGVATNEKLF
TRBV7-9	TRBJ1-5	ASSYRGENSNQPQH
TRBV2	TRBJ2-1	ASRSTSPSYNEQF
TRBV21-1	TRBJ1-2	ASSKETGAYGYT
TRBV7-9	TRBJ2-3	ASTLLRESTDTQY
TRBV6-6	TRBJ1-1	ASKVRDTEAF
TRBV5-6	TRBJ2-5	ASSLQGSSQETQY
TRBV25-1	TRBJ2-6	ASSVAGEPGANVLT
TRBV7-6	TRBJ2-7	ASSLSGKEYEQY
TRBV10-3	TRBJ1-5	AITPGGNQPQH
TRBV5-1	TRBJ2-1	ASSFFETHNEQF
TRBV7-2	TRBJ2-2	ASSFDRGGGELF
TRBV5-1	TRBJ2-1	ASSLGAHGSNYNEQF
TRBV10-3	TRBJ2-7	AISEQLAVTYEQY
TRBV7-2	TRBJ1-1	ASSLSWEAF
TRBV20-1	TRBJ2-5	SAALLEETQY
TRBV19	TRBJ2-3	ASQPHSGTDTQY
TRBV20-1	TRBJ2-1	SARQDPEQF
TRBV6-5	TRBJ2-7	ASSYEQGGYEQY
TRBV19	TRBJ1-1	ASTPIRGGAF
TRBV12-3/TRBV12-4	TRBJ2-5	ASSFDLPPGMETQY
TRBV7-2	TRBJ2-7	ASSPSRGIGSYEQY
TRBV7-2	TRBJ1-6	ASSISPGTALYNSPLH
TRBV6-2/TRBV6-3	TRBJ2-7	ASILGGGSHEQY
TRBV5-6	TRBJ2-6	ASSLETGVNVLT
TRBV7-2	TRBJ2-7	ASSQTGVAEQY
TRBV5-1	TRBJ2-6	ASRMPGGPPGANVLT
TRBV18	TRBJ1-4	ASSPLANEKLF
TRBV6-1	TRBJ2-6	ASSTTGEGVLT
TRBV18	TRBJ1-1	ASSPRTGGLDTEAF
TRBV5-1	TRBJ1-3	ASSLASGNTIY
TRBV2	TRBJ2-3	ASSEGGLATQY
TRBV4-3	TRBJ2-7	ASSQDQPYEQY
TRBV10-3	TRBJ2-7	AISESTHYEQY
TRBV20-1	TRBJ1-2	SAQTGDYGYT
TRBV3-1	TRBJ2-7	ASSHKSSDGTYEQY
TRBV20-1	TRBJ1-2	SATEDQYGGYT
TRBV6-2/TRBV6-3	TRBJ2-7	ASSYLASGGYEQY
TRBV11-2	TRBJ2-3	ASSLVGASGGTQY
TRBV5-1	TRBJ2-2	ASSPDRLGTGELF
TRBV5-6	TRBJ1-5	ASSSVAQPQH
TRBV20-1	TRBJ2-7	SARGSGRVI